The present entry profiles one T cell receptor (beta chain) with its context. Its binding antigen is unknown. No quality values exist for individual bases; no much larger clone is one base distant. Additional DNA sequences in this sample encode the identical CDR3. V is trimmed back by 4 bases and J by 1 base, and the junction contains 6 bases that no gene match accounts for. CDR3 length: 15 amino acids, cysteine to phenylalanine. The only DNA kept is the CDR3, 45 bases in frame from the first base. CDR1 SGHRS and CDR2 YFSETQ were looked up in the germline V gene. The data stem from a study of blood T cell repertoires in COVID-19 (dated by TCRdb to the early 2020s). About the full investigation: The collaborator samples originated in the United States, Italy and Spain and spanned the acute and convalescent phases of COVID-19. The repertoires were released in a freely available public database intended as a resource for research on the immune response to SARS-CoV-2. The sample metadata nearly always contained a de-identified subject ID, COVID-19 status, age in years and sex. Where available, HLA class I and class II types were taken from metadata supplied by the sample provider and were not determined by assay-based typing. Subjects who had been exposed to COVID-19, were actively infected with it, or had recovered from it provided the deeply sampled blood TCRbeta repertoires that made up the dataset. The material from the prospective study consisted of cDNA or gDNA derived from T cells, B-cell-depleted T cells, or PBMCs. The samples were drawn from the first 160 participants of the ongoing ImmuneRACE study and from 950 to 1,500 subjects provided by 6 global collaborators.

TCRbeta CDR3 regions were amplified from genomic DNA by means of the immunoSEQ Assay, a bias-controlled multiplex PCR. Under the source paper's analysis protocol: Within the assay, amplification of reference gene primers was used to estimate how many nucleated cells each sample contained. To quantify the absolute abundance of each unique TCRbeta CDR3 rearrangement, sequence reads were collapsed and filtered. Productive Simpson clonality was computed per sample as the square root of Simpson's diversity index over productive rearrangements. TCRdb provides this immuneACCESS table in a form limited to in-frame rearrangements. Some clones are lacking; in checked studies, under half of them reflect an unresolved V gene, and why the rest are absent is not known. For V, J and clone size, that table is used; D and trimming come from the DNA. The sample table holds 99,000 or so clones, of which 82% were seen once. In total, the top ten clones hold 4.8% of the sample.

Collaborating institutions collected whole blood in K2EDTA tubes following their own protocols. Collaborator samples were shipped for TCRbeta analysis as frozen whole blood, isolated PBMCs, or DNA extracted from either sample type. Study-level results and caveats: The amount of clinical and demographic metadata varied by source and participant and was provided uncurated.

The sample taken for sequencing was peripheral blood. The clonotype originates from a man in his 60s with acute or convalescent COVID-19. The rearranged segments are TRBV5-1 and TRBJ1-2, with 8 junctional bases fitting TRBD1. The DNA is TGCGCCAGCAGCCTAGGACAGGGAAATAACTATGGCTACACCTTC. It translates to CASSLGQGNNYGYTF. Outside the CDR3, residues come from the reference TRBV5-1 and TRBJ1-2 proteins, so the full variable domain is: KAGVTQTPRYLIKTRGQQVTLSCSPISGHRSVSWYQQTPGQGLQFLFEYFSETQRNKGNFPGRFSGRQFSNSRSEMNVSTLELGDSALYLCASSLGQGNNYGYTFGSGTRLTVV.